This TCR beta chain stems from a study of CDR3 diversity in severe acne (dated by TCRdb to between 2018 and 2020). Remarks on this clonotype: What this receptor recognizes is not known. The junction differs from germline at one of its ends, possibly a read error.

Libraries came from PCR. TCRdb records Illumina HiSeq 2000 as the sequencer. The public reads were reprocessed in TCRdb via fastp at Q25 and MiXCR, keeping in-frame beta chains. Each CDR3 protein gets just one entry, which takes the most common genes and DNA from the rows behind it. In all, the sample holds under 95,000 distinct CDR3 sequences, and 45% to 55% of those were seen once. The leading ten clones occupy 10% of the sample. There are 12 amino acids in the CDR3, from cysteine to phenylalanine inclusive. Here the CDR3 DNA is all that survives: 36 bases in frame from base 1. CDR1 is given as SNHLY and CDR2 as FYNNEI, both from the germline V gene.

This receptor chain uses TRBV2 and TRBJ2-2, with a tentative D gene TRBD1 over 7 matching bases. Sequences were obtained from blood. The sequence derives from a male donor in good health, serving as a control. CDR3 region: CASSGGRGELFF. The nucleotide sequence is TGTGCCAGCAGTGGGGGCAGGGGGGAGCTGTTCTTT.